This TCR beta chain was captured by sequencing in a study of technical replicates of blood from a few donors. This table comes from immunoSEQ multiplex PCR, and its TCRdb copy is limited to in-frame clones, with some not included. The sample shows 65,000 to 95,000 clones, 95% to 98% of them seen only once. The V end lost 2 bases, the J end lost 5 bases, and 17 bases lay between the germline ends. This CDR3 has 15 amino acids. In germline, CDR1 is SGHDT, CDR2 YYEEEE. The chain couples TRBV5-6 to TRBJ2-7; perhaps TRBD1 as D (6 bases). The sequence derives from a human donor in good health. Sequencing used T cells isolated from PBMCs. The CDR3 DNA follows: TGTGCCAGCAGCTTACAACAGGGACGTATGCACGAGCAGTACTTC. This sequence encodes CASSLQQGRMHEQYF.